This TCR beta chain appears in the sequencing data of a study of beta chain features in type 1 diabetes. Whole-study results and caveats: Type 1 diabetes patients had moderately but significantly shorter TCRB CDR3s in all four CD4+ subsets.

In its sample, this clone was seen a few times. Its cognate antigen is unknown. The sequenced template was cDNA made from the entire isolated RNA. Assay: immunoSEQ multiplex PCR; the TCRdb copy retains only in-frame clones and omits some. The sample consists of 250,000 to 350,000 clones, around an eighth of them appearing once. The CDR3 contains 16 residues. Germline-derived CDR1 and CDR2 are SEHNR and FQNEAQ (reference sequence). Trimming removed 4 bases from V and 0 bases from J, with 15 bases in between. The sequencing input was naive CD4+ T cells from blood. This clonotype was sampled from a man aged 25-45 years with type 1 diabetes. V gene TRBV7-9 combines with J gene TRBJ1-2; D is uncertain. This chain's CDR3 is CASSYRRDPANYGYTF. CDR3 nucleotide sequence: TGTGCCAGCAGCTACCGCCGGGATCCAGCTAACTATGGCTACACCTTC.